This T cell receptor beta chain was recorded in a study of Graves' ophthalmopathy and Graves' hyperthyroidism. Whole-study results and caveats: Most expanded clonotypes from thyroid (those above 0.001 frequency) were also found in blood.

Amplification of TCR beta CDR3 regions used RNA transcripts. RT-PCR in the first round used HTBI primers; a second-round multiplex PCR followed. TCRdb passed the multiplex PCR reads through MiXCR, listing each CDR3 protein once. The sample carries hundreds of thousands of distinct CDR3 sequences, roughly 21% recorded once. There are 15 residues in the CDR3. V lost 7 bases to trimming and J lost 6 bases; unmatched junction nucleotides: 12. The germline V gene has CDR1 SNHLY and CDR2 FYNNEI. In the case of this clonotype: Antigen unknown.

The chain employs TRBV2 and TRBJ1-5; TRBD1 matches 7 bases. The sequence was obtained from a woman between 50 and 59 years old with Graves' ophthalmopathy. What was sequenced was peripheral blood. The CDR3 DNA reads TGTGCCAGCAAATCGGGAACAGGGGAACTTCAGCCCCAGCATTTT. Residues: CASKSGTGELQPQHF. The whole variable domain, remainder taken from reference TRBV2 and TRBJ1-5, is EPEVTQTPSHQVTQMGQEVILRCVPISNHLYFYWYRQILGQKVEFLVSFYNNEISEKSEIFDDQFSVERPDGSNFTLKIRSTKLEDSAMYFCASKSGTGELQPQHFGDGTRLSIL.